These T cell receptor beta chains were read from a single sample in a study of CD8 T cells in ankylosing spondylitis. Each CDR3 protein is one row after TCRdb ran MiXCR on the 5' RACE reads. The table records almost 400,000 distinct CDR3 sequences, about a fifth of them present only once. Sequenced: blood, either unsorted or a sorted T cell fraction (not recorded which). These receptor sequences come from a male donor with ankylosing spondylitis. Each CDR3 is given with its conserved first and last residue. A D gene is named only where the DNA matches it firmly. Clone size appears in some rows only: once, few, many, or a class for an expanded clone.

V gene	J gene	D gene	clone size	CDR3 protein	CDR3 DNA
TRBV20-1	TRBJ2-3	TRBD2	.	CSAESSGRTDTQYF	TGCAGTGCGGAGTCTAGCGGGCGCACAGATACGCAGTATTTT
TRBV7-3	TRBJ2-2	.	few	CASSLNGFPTGELFF	TGTGCCAGCAGCTTAAATGGTTTTCCAACCGGGGAGCTGTTTTTT
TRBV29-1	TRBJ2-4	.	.	CSVAPGTAAQNIQYF	TGCAGCGTTGCGCCGGGAACTGCCGCCCAAAACATTCAGTACTTC
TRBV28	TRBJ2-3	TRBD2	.	CASSLFGRAGGTDTQYF	TGTGCCAGCAGTTTATTCGGTCGAGCGGGAGGAACAGATACGCAGTATTTT
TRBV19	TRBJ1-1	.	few	CASTSGGGVTEAFF	TGTGCCAGTACCTCGGGCGGGGGTGTGACTGAAGCTTTCTTT
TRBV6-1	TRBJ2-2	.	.	CASTLLASATGELFF	TGTGCCAGCACCCTTTTGGCTAGCGCCACCGGGGAGCTGTTTTTT
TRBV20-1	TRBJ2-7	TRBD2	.	CSAQVGLAPYEQYF	TGCAGTGCCCAGGTCGGACTAGCACCCTACGAGCAGTACTTC
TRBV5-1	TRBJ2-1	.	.	CASSFRDNEQFF	TGCGCCAGCAGCTTTCGGGACAATGAGCAGTTCTTC
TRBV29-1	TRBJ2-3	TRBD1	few	CSVDLGQGADTQYF	TGCAGCGTTGACCTCGGACAGGGTGCAGATACGCAGTATTTT
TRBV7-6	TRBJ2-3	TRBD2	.	CASSPRTSGTTDTQYF	TGTGCCAGCAGCCCCCGGACTAGCGGGACGACAGATACGCAGTATTTT
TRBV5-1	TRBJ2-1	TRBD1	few	CASSLDRGQGSYNEQFF	TGCGCCAGCAGCCTGGACCGGGGACAGGGTTCCTACAATGAGCAGTTCTTC
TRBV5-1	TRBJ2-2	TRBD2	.	CASSFLAGGGTGELFF	TGCGCCAGCAGCTTCCTAGCGGGAGGCGGCACCGGGGAGCTGTTTTTT
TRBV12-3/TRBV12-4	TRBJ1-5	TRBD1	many	CASSDLDRPGQQPQHF	TGTGCCAGCAGCGACTTGGACAGGCCAGGCCAGCAGCCCCAGCATTTT
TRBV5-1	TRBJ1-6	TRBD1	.	CASSPDRGNSPLHF	TGCGCCAGCAGTCCGGACAGGGGAAATTCACCCCTCCACTTT
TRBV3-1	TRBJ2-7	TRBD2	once	CASSPQLAGSFYEQYF	TGTGCCAGCAGCCCCCAACTAGCGGGAAGTTTCTACGAGCAGTACTTC
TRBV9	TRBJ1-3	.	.	CASSVEVGFTGNTIYF	TGTGCCAGCAGCGTAGAGGTGGGGTTCACTGGAAACACCATATATTTT
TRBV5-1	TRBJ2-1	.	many	CASSLDPNYEQFF	TGCGCCAGCAGCTTGGACCCCAACTATGAGCAGTTCTTC
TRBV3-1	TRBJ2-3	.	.	CASSQVGRTSTDTQYF	TGTGCCAGCAGCCAAGTTGGGCGTACTAGCACAGATACGCAGTATTTT
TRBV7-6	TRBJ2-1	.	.	CASSLVQGVLNEQFF	TGTGCCAGCAGCTTAGTGCAGGGTGTCCTCAATGAGCAGTTCTTC
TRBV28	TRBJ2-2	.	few	CASKRGHNAGELFF	TGTGCCAGCAAGAGGGGTCACAACGCCGGGGAGCTGTTTTTT
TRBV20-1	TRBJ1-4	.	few	CSAAGRGYEKLFF	TGCAGTGCTGCGGGACGAGGGTATGAAAAACTGTTTTTT
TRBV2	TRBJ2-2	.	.	CASSMTGELFF	TGTGCCAGCAGTATGACCGGGGAGCTGTTTTTT
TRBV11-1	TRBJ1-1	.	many	CASSREMNTEAFF	TGTGCCAGCAGTCGAGAGATGAACACTGAAGCTTTCTTT
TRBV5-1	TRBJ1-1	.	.	CASSLQEVRTEAFF	TGCGCCAGCAGCTTGCAGGAGGTGCGGACTGAAGCTTTCTTT
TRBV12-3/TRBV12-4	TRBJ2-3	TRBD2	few	CASSLWRELADTQYF	TGTGCCAGCAGTTTATGGCGGGAGCTTGCAGATACGCAGTATTTT
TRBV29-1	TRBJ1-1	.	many	CSVGTEAFF	TGCAGCGTCGGCACTGAAGCTTTCTTT
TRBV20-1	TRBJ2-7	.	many	CSVVGNQPFRFYEQYF	TGCAGTGTCGTGGGGAACCAGCCTTTCCGTTTTTACGAGCAGTACTTC
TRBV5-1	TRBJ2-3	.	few	CASSSHRPETSTDTQYF	TGCGCCAGCAGCTCTCATCGACCGGAGACCTCGACAGATACGCAGTATTTT
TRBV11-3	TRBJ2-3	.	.	CASSFFGSTDTQYF	TGTGCCAGCAGCTTTTTCGGGAGTACAGATACGCAGTATTTT
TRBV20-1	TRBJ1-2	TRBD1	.	CSARKGQINYGYTF	TGCAGTGCTAGGAAGGGACAGATTAACTATGGCTACACCTTC
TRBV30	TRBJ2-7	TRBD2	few	CAWSRGSSYEQYF	TGTGCCTGGAGTCGCGGGAGCTCCTACGAGCAGTACTTC
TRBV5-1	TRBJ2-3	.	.	CASSIDYRADTQYF	TGCGCCAGCAGCATAGACTACAGGGCAGATACGCAGTATTTT
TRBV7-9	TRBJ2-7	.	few	CASGGTVDEQYF	TGTGCCAGCGGGGGGACAGTCGACGAGCAGTACTTC
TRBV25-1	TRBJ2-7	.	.	CASSVRGSTYEQYF	TGTGCCAGCAGTGTCCGGGGTTCCACCTACGAGCAGTACTTC
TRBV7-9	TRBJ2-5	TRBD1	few	CASSLGGQGPEYF	TGTGCCAGCAGCTTAGGAGGACAGGGTCCGGAGTACTTC
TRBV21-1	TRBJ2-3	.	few	CASSKEASGQIGFADTQYF	TGTGCCAGCAGCAAAGAGGCTAGCGGCCAAATCGGCTTTGCAGATACGCAGTATTTT
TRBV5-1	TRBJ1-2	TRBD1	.	CASSLDGTGGPYGYTF	TGCGCCAGCAGCTTGGACGGGACAGGGGGGCCCTATGGCTACACCTTC
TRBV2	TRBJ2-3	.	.	CASNFGQTDTQYF	TGTGCCAGCAATTTTGGACAGACGGATACGCAGTATTTT
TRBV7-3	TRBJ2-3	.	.	CASSSLGVSTDTQYF	TGTGCCAGCAGCAGTCTCGGTGTAAGCACAGATACGCAGTATTTT
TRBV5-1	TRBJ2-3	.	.	CASRPEADTQYF	TGCGCCAGCAGGCCCGAAGCAGATACGCAGTATTTT
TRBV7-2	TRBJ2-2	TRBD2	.	CASSFRGSPAGELFF	TGTGCCAGCAGCTTCCGCGGGAGTCCGGCCGGGGAGCTGTTTTTT
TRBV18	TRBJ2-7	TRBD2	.	CASSPRSTSGRSLQYF	TGTGCCAGCTCACCGAGGAGTACTAGCGGGAGAAGTCTGCAGTACTTC
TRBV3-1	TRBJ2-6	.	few	CASSQVGSSGANVLTF	TGTGCCAGCAGCCAAGTAGGGAGCTCTGGGGCCAACGTCCTGACTTTC
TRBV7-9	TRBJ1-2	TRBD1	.	CASSKRTGGANYGYTF	TGTGCCAGCAGCAAAAGGACAGGGGGCGCGAACTATGGCTACACCTTC
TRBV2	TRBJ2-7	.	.	CASSELSGKTYEQYF	TGTGCCAGCAGTGAACTATCAGGCAAAACCTACGAGCAGTACTTC
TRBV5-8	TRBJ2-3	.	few	CASSLALAFTDTQYF	TGTGCCAGCAGCTTGGCTTTGGCATTCACAGATACGCAGTATTTT
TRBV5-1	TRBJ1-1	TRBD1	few	CASSLGTGVDTEAFF	TGCGCCAGCAGCTTGGGGACAGGGGTTGACACTGAAGCTTTCTTT
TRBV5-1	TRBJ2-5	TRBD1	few	CASSLGPPRDRETQYF	TGCGCCAGCAGCTTGGGACCCCCCCGGGACAGAGAGACCCAGTACTTC